The source of this T cell receptor (beta chain) is a study of low-dose radiotherapy and immunotherapy resistance in tumors. Gene-specific TRAV and TRBV primers were used for first-strand cDNA, covering alpha and beta chains. The PCR that amplified TCRs ran for around 22 cycles, relying on a constant-region primer and a V-primer adapter. TCRdb called the reads again in MiXCR, with one record for every CDR3 protein. Among approximately 80,000 distinct CDR3 sequences listed, under 20% were seen once. V gave up 4 bases and J gave up 7 bases; unmatched junction bases: 12. This CDR3 is built from 16 residues. From germline, CDR1 is KGHDR and CDR2 SFDVKD. Time point defined: after trial treatment. Described treatment: LDRT plus nivolumab, ipilimumab, low-dose cyclophosphamide and aspirin (RACIN trial). Donors, who were enrolled in a single-arm phase I dose-escalation trial, received nivolumab, ipilimumab, aspirin, low-dose cyclophosphamide and low-dose radiotherapy.

The material was PBMCs, obtained after low-dose radiotherapy plus immunotherapy. The origin of this receptor is a male donor with prostate cancer. The chain uses TRBV24-1 and TRBJ1-2; 9 nucleotides agree with TRBD1. The CDR3 loop reads CATSDESGTGTGGYTF. CDR3 in DNA: TGTGCCACCAGTGACGAGTCCGGGACAGGGACAGGTGGCTACACCTTC.